The entry that follows covers one TCR beta chain sequence. Its antigen remains unidentified. This specimen belongs to a study of T cell responses to AZD1222 COVID-19 vaccine. This CDR3 spans 15 amino acids. With 2 bases clipped from V and 2 bases from J, the junction kept 5 bases outside the gene matches. Germline loops: CDR1 MNHEY, CDR2 SVGAGI. Whole-study findings and limits: In all cases, repertoires were sampled only after the peak T cell response. Most donors were white British, females outnumbered males, and clonal diversity was possibly underestimated.

The assay was immunoSEQ multiplex PCR, and TCRdb's table has in-frame clones only and misses some. The sample holds about 200,000 clones, about 91% seen once. This clonotype originated in an adult in good health. The chain has TRBV6-5 and TRBJ2-7, with 8 bases lining up with TRBD2. Sequenced material: peripheral blood, taken on day 0 of AZD1222 vaccination. The CDR3 region is CASSYRGLDPYEQYF. The CDR3 DNA is TGTGCCAGCAGTTACCGGGGACTAGACCCCTACGAGCAGTACTTC.